These 32 T cell receptor beta chains came from one sample sequenced in a study of blood T cell repertoires in COVID-19. The repertoire was sequenced with immunoSEQ multiplex PCR; TCRdb's copy has only in-frame clones and lacks some. The repertoire holds fewer than 500,000 clones, with approximately 86% as singletons. Sequencing was carried out using PBMCs or T cells enriched from blood (not recorded which). The receptors here all came from a young woman who had recovered from COVID-19.

The CDR3 DNA follows: TGTGCCTGGGTCCCCCGGGATCAGCCCCAGCATTTT. Translating it yields CAWVPRDQPQHF. The chain combines TRBV30 with TRBJ1-5; D remains unclear. This CDR3 has 12 amino acids. Per the germline V gene, CDR1 is GTSNPN and CDR2 is SVGIG (reference sequence). Trimming removed 5 bases from V and 5 bases from J, with 10 bases in between.

CDR3 DNA: TGCGCCAGCAGCTTTTCCCTGATGGAGACTAAAGCTTTCTTT. This codes for CASSFSLMETKAFF. The J gene is TRBJ1-1, the V gene TRBV5-1; no firm D call. The V and J ends lost 2 bases and 9 bases respectively, with 17 bases between them. The V gene's germline CDR1 is SGHRS and CDR2 YFSETQ. The CDR3 has 14 amino acids.

V gene TRBV7-2 combines with J gene TRBJ2-2, with TRBD2 identical over 10 bases. Trimming removed 7 bases from V and 7 bases from J; junction bases left unmatched: 15. The CDR3 totals 17 residues. The germline CDR1 and CDR2 sequences are SGHTA and FQGNSA. The CDR3 DNA sequence: TGTGCCAGCATCGCCAGCGGGGGGGCCGAGTTGGGCGGGGAGCTGTTTTTT. Amino acid sequence: CASIASGGAELGGELFF.

The chain employs TRBV10-3 and TRBJ1-2; D ambiguous. The CDR3 is 14 residues long. V dropped 0 bases and J dropped 7 bases, with 12 bases sitting between them. Germline V gene data show CDR1 as ENHRY and CDR2 as SYGVKD. Here the CDR3 reads CAISESRGSGGYTF. For the CDR3, the DNA is TGTGCCATCAGTGAGTCACGGGGATCTGGTGGCTACACCTTC.

This clone was seen repeatedly, ten times or more. This chain joins TRBV2 and TRBJ2-2; 7 positions agree with TRBD2. Germline trimming cut 6 bases from V and 3 bases from J; bases unmatched to any gene: 10. The CDR3 runs 16 residues. CDR1 SNHLY and CDR2 FYNNEI come from the germline V gene. The CDR3, as DNA: TGTGCCAGCAGAGACCGTTGGGGAGGGGACACCGGGGAGCTGTTTTTT. This codes for CASRDRWGGDTGELFF. Full variable domain (rest looked up from reference TRBV2 and TRBJ2-2): EPEVTQTPSHQVTQMGQEVILRCVPISNHLYFYWYRQILGQKVEFLVSFYNNEISEKSEIFDDQFSVERPDGSNFTLKIRSTKLEDSAMYFCASRDRWGGDTGELFFGEGSRLTVL.

J is TRBJ1-3 and V is TRBV19; D is possibly TRBD1 (6 bases). The CDR3 runs 16 residues. V was clipped by 5 bases and J by 2 bases, with 16 bases between them. Per the germline V gene, CDR1 is LNHDA and CDR2 is SQIVND (reference sequence). The CDR3 DNA is TGTGCCAGTAGTTCCCCCCTCCGGGACACTGGAAACACCATATATTTT. It yields the protein CASSSPLRDTGNTIYF. The full variable domain, completed using reference TRBV19 and TRBJ1-3, is DGGITQSPKYLFRKEGQNVTLSCEQNLNHDAMYWYRQDPGQGLRLIYYSQIVNDFQKGDIAEGYSVSREKKESFPLTVTSAQKNPTAFYLCASSSPLRDTGNTIYFGEGSWLTVV.

J is TRBJ2-7 and V is TRBV7-9, with TRBD2 matching over 12 bases. The germline gives CDR1 SEHNR, CDR2 FQNEAQ (reference sequence). The CDR3 totals 14 residues. J lost 12 bases, V lost 0 bases, and 6 bases had no gene match. CDR3 loop: CASSLALAGGLPYF. The CDR3 DNA follows: TGTGCCAGCAGCTTAGCGCTAGCGGGGGGGCTTCCGTACTTC. The variable domain in full, completed from reference TRBV7-9 and TRBJ2-7, reads DTGVSQNPRHKITKRGQNVTFRCDPISEHNRLYWYRQTLGQGPEFLTYFQNEAQLEKSRLLSDRFSAERPKGSFSTLEIQRTEQGDSAMYLCASSLALAGGLPYFGPGTRLTVT.

This rearrangement joins TRBV15 to TRBJ1-6; a weak D match, TRBD1 (5 bases). The CDR3 contains 14 residues. V gave up 0 bases and J gave up 9 bases, with 9 bases separating them. Germline V gene sequence: CDR1 LNHNV, CDR2 YYDKDF (reference sequence). CDR3 bases: TGTGCCACCAGCAGAGATTCGGGGGGTTCACCCCTCCACTTT. As protein: CATSRDSGGSPLHF.

This clone showed up just once. The chain combines TRBV19 with TRBJ1-3; weak D call: TRBD1 (6 bases). This CDR3 has 14 amino acids. V was trimmed by 6 bases and J by 4 bases, leaving 13 bases between them. From germline, CDR1 is LNHDA and CDR2 SQIVND (reference sequence). CDR3 sequence: CASSAGEVGNTIYF. CDR3 coding DNA: TGTGCCAGTAGCGCAGGGGAAGTCGGAAACACCATATATTTT.

The CDR3 loop is CASSLLGGGAIAETQYF. For the CDR3, the DNA is TGCGCCAGCAGCTTGTTAGGCGGGGGGGCCATTGCGGAGACCCAGTACTTC. The chain couples TRBV5-1 to TRBJ2-5; 9 nucleotides line up with TRBD2. The CDR3 sequence is 17 residues long. The trim removed 1 base at V and 5 bases at J, leaving 12 bases unmatched. Germline V gene sequence: CDR1 SGHRS, CDR2 YFSETQ.

V gene TRBV10-1 combines with J gene TRBJ1-2; 7 nucleotides agree with TRBD1. The CDR3 sequence is 13 residues long. The ends lost 6 bases at V and 8 bases at J; junction bases unmatched: 9. Per germline, CDR1 WNHNN and CDR2 SYGVQD (reference sequence). Here the CDR3 reads CASSQTGERGYTF. Written as DNA, the CDR3 is TGCGCCAGCAGCCAAACAGGGGAAAGAGGCTACACCTTC.

This sequence joins TRBV12-2 and TRBJ2-7; the D call in the table, TRBD1, was not verified against the DNA. TRBV12-2 is deemed a pseudogene. The CDR3 has 15 amino acids. The CDR3 spells CASRPHDRKEYEQYF. Written as DNA, the CDR3 is TGTGCAAGTCGCCCGCACGACAGGAAAGAATACGAGCAGTACTTC.

This clone was seen a handful of times. The chain has TRBV18 and TRBJ2-2, with D perhaps matching TRBD1 (7 bases). The CDR3 sequence is 15 residues long. The ends were cut back, 3 bases at V and 4 bases at J, with 12 bases in the middle. Germline CDR1 and CDR2: KGHSH and LQKENI. The CDR3: CASSPRGAGTGELFF. For the CDR3, the DNA is TGTGCCAGCTCACCCAGGGGGGCAGGCACCGGGGAGCTGTTTTTT.

This chain joins TRBV9 and TRBJ2-2, with D tentatively TRBD1 (5 bases). The CDR3 loop spans 17 amino acids. V lost 0 bases, J lost 2 bases, and 14 bases lay in between. Germline V gene sequence: CDR1 SGDLS, CDR2 YYNGEE. The CDR3, as DNA: TGTGCCAGCAGCGTAGCTTTAGGGGCCGTTAACACCGGGGAGCTGTTTTTT. Its protein is CASSVALGAVNTGELFF.

This clone was observed a handful of times. The gene calls are TRBV5-1 and TRBJ2-5; D possibly corresponds to TRBD2 (5 bases). The CDR3 covers 14 residues. Trimming pared 0 bases from V and 7 bases from J, leaving 13 bases between. Germline CDR1 reads SGHRS; CDR2 reads YFSETQ. The CDR3 bases are TGCGCCAGCAGCTTGGATCCGGGGTCGGGGACCCAGTACTTC. As protein: CASSLDPGSGTQYF.

The V gene is TRBV19, the J gene TRBJ1-1; D uncertain. The germline V gene has CDR1 LNHDA and CDR2 SQIVND (reference sequence). CDR3 length: 15 residues. V gave up 6 bases and J gave up 2 bases, with 16 bases separating them. CDR3 nucleotides: TGTGCCAGTAGAACGGTTTGGGGAGGCAACACTGAAGCTTTCTTT. As protein: CASRTVWGGNTEAFF.

V gene TRBV19 combines with J gene TRBJ1-1, with D possibly TRBD1 on 5 matching bases. Trimming shortened V by 5 bases and J by 0 bases, and 16 bases separated the two germline ends. The germline V gene encodes CDR1 LNHDA and CDR2 SQIVND (reference sequence). This CDR3 comprises 16 residues. Here the CDR3 DNA reads TGTGCCAGTAGTGTCGGGGCCGGGAGAGTGAACACTGAAGCTTTCTTT. As protein: CASSVGAGRVNTEAFF.

The chain employs TRBV5-8 and TRBJ1-3; no clear D. Germline-derived CDR1 and CDR2 are SGHTS and YDEGEE. Deletions cut 6 bases from V and 4 bases from J, with 14 bases between. The CDR3 sequence is 14 residues long. CDR3 nucleotides: TGTGCCAGCAAGTACGAGGGAGCCGGAAACACCATATATTTT. Translation: CASKYEGAGNTIYF.

This chain connects TRBV5-8 to TRBJ2-7, with D perhaps TRBD2 (6 bases). Germline values: CDR1 SGHTS, CDR2 YDEGEE. V lost 2 bases to trimming and J lost 3 bases, with 15 bases between them. The CDR3 extends over 15 amino acids. CDR3 sequence reads: CASSFAPGVFYEQYF. For the CDR3, the DNA is TGTGCCAGCAGCTTCGCTCCGGGGGTATTCTACGAGCAGTACTTC.

The V call is TRBV5-1, the J call TRBJ2-3; TRBD1 agrees at 9 bases. V shed 4 bases, J shed 4 bases, and the junction held 7 bases outside the gene matches. The CDR3 has 15 residues. Germline CDR1 reads SGHRS; CDR2 reads YFSETQ. In nucleotides, the CDR3 is TGCGCCAGCAGCACCGGGACAGGGTTCCCAGATACGCAGTATTTT. This encodes CASSTGTGFPDTQYF.

This clone was detected once. V is TRBV21-1 and J is TRBJ1-3; the table's D call TRBD1 went unverified against the DNA. TRBV21-1 is labeled a pseudogene. This CDR3 has 15 residues. Here the CDR3 reads CASSGTGGKGNTIYF. DNA for the CDR3: TGTGCCAGCAGCGGGACAGGGGGCAAAGGAAACACCATATATTTT.

The J gene is TRBJ2-2, the V gene TRBV18, with a weak D call TRBD1 (6 bases). V was trimmed by 5 bases and J by 1 base, leaving 14 bases between them. CDR3 length: 16 amino acids. The germline CDR1 and CDR2 sequences are KGHSH and LQKENI. CDR3 DNA: TGTGCCAGCTCATTTAACAGGGTCGAGAACACCGGGGAGCTGTTTTTT. It translates to CASSFNRVENTGELFF.

The V call is TRBV4-2, the J call TRBJ2-5; 7 bases are a match to TRBD2. Germline V gene lookup returns CDR1 LGHNA and CDR2 YNFKEQ. This CDR3 region has 16 residues. The ends lost 0 bases at V and 1 base at J; junction bases unmatched: 5. CDR3 residues: CASSQEGGSPQETQYF. The CDR3 region has the DNA TGTGCCAGCAGCCAAGAGGGGGGGTCGCCCCAAGAGACCCAGTACTTC.

This chain links TRBV7-2 with TRBJ1-2; TRBD1 agrees at 10 bases. Per germline, CDR1 SGHTA and CDR2 FQGNSA. This CDR3 region has 15 residues. Trimming cost V 1 base and J 8 bases; bases outside gene matches: 7. The CDR3 sequence: CASSLVVGQGEGYTF. The CDR3 nucleotides read TGTGCCAGCAGCTTAGTGGTAGGACAGGGGGAAGGCTACACCTTC.

CDR3 bases: TGCGCCAGCAGTCGGGCAGCTGTCCCTCCTTACTATGGCTACACCTTC. It is translated as CASSRAAVPPYYGYTF. The gene calls are TRBV23-1 and TRBJ1-2, with D unclear. TRBV23-1 carries the ORF label, with uncertain function. The CDR3 is made up of 16 amino acids. Trimming shortened V by 4 bases and J by 3 bases, and 18 bases separated the two germline ends.

This clone was observed a single time. The rearrangement uses TRBV5-6 and TRBJ2-1; 10 nucleotides agree with TRBD2. The CDR3 extends over 16 amino acids. Germline loops: CDR1 SGHDT, CDR2 YYEEEE. J gave up 4 bases and V 5 bases, and 9 bases lay outside the gene matches. CDR3: CASRPGLAKGYNEQFF. The CDR3 nucleotides read TGTGCCAGCAGGCCGGGACTAGCGAAGGGTTACAATGAGCAGTTCTTC.

The rearrangement uses TRBV24-1 and TRBJ1-1; the D is unclear. Trimming cost V 1 base and J 6 bases, with 11 bases left between them. The CDR3 totals 14 residues. Germline CDR1 is KGHDR and CDR2 is SFDVKD. The DNA of the CDR3 is TGTGCCACCAGTGATTTAGCTCCTGGGCCTGAAGCTTTCTTT. Translation: CATSDLAPGPEAFF.

This chain connects TRBV5-1 to TRBJ2-1; TRBD1 might be the D (7 bases). Germline V gene sequence: CDR1 SGHRS, CDR2 YFSETQ. The CDR3 has 16 residues. V lost 4 bases and J lost 10, with 24 bases in between. CDR3 sequence reads: CASSPAQGGQHGEQFF. In DNA, the CDR3 is TGCGCCAGCAGCCCGGCGCAGGGGGGACAGCATGGGGAGCAGTTCTTC.

This clone was seen a single time. The V call is TRBV25-1, the J call TRBJ2-7; 9 bases are shared with TRBD1. CDR1 and CDR2 from the germline V gene are MGHDK and SYGVNS. This CDR3 comprises 17 residues. Germline trimming cut 3 bases from V and 2 bases from J; bases unmatched to any gene: 11. The CDR3 region has the DNA TGTGCCAGCAGTGATAACCTTACAGGGGGCATGCCCTACGAGCAGTACTTC. This codes for CASSDNLTGGMPYEQYF.

The genes are TRBV29-1 and TRBJ2-2; D is unclear. Germline V CDR1 and CDR2: SQVTM, ANQGSEA. V was clipped by 0 bases and J by 1 base, with 6 bases between them. CDR3 length: 14 residues. The CDR3, as DNA: TGCAGCGTTGAAGATCTTAGGAACACCGGGGAGCTGTTTTTT. This translates into CSVEDLRNTGELFF.

The J gene is TRBJ2-5, the V gene TRBV5-8; possible D gene TRBD2, 6 bases. V lost 0 bases and J 5 bases, leaving 14 bases between the germline ends. Germline assignment: CDR1 SGHTS and CDR2 YDEGEE. This CDR3 spans 15 amino acids. The CDR3 region is CASSLEERRGETQYF. Here the CDR3 DNA reads TGTGCCAGCAGCTTGGAGGAACGACGGGGGGAGACCCAGTACTTC.

The J gene is TRBJ1-5, the V gene TRBV19, with TRBD1 identical over 7 bases. In germline, CDR1 is LNHDA, CDR2 SQIVND (reference sequence). Trimming cost V 10 bases and J 0 bases; bases outside gene matches: 6. The CDR3 spans 14 residues. CDR3 nucleotide sequence: TGTGCCACCTCGGGACAGATTAGCAATCAGCCCCAGCATTTT. This gives the protein CATSGQISNQPQHF.